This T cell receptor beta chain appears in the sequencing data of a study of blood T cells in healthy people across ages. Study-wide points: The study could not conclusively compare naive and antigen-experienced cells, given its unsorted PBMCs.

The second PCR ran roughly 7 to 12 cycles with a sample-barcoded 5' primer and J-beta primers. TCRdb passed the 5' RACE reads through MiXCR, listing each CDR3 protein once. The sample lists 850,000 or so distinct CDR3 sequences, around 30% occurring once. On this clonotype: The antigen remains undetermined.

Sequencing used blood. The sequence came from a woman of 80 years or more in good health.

The CDR3 nucleotides are TGTGCCAGCAGTGCTAGCGGGGTTCTCGTGAATGAGCAGTTCTTC. It is translated as CASSASGVLVNEQFF. This rearrangement joins TRBV2 to TRBJ2-1; 9 bases are a match to TRBD2. This CDR3 is built from 15 residues. Trimming removed 4 bases from V and 7 bases from J; junction bases left unmatched: 8. Germline V lookup: CDR1 SNHLY, CDR2 FYNNEI.